This T cell receptor (beta chain) was sequenced for a study of blood T cell repertoires in COVID-19. The assay was immunoSEQ multiplex PCR, and TCRdb's table has in-frame clones only and misses some. The sample holds about 370,000 clones; about 87% are singletons and the top ten take about 10%. CDR1 and CDR2 from the germline V gene are MGHRA and YSYEKL. This CDR3 region has 16 residues. V lost 1 base to trimming and J lost 5 bases, with 17 bases between them. The sequence came from a woman in her twenties or thirties with COVID-19, enrolled during active disease. Sequenced material: peripheral blood. The chain combines TRBV4-1 with TRBJ2-5; tentatively, D is TRBD2 (7 bases). The CDR3 DNA reads as TGCGCCAGCAGCCAAGGTTTCGGGAGGAGGGGGGAGACCCAGTACTTC. It is translated as CASSQGFGRRGETQYF.